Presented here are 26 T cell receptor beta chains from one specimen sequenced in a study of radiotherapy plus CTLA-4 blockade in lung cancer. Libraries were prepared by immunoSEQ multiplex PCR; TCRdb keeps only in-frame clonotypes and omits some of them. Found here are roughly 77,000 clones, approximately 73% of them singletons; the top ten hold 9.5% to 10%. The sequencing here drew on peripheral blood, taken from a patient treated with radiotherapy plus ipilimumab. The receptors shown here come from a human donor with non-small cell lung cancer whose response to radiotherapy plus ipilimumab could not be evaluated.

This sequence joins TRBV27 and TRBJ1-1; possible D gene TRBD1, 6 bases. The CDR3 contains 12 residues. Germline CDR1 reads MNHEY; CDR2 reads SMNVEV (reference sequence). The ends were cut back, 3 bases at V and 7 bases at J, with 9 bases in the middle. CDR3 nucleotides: TGTGCCAGCAGTTTCACAGGGAGTGAAGCTTTCTTT. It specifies CASSFTGSEAFF.

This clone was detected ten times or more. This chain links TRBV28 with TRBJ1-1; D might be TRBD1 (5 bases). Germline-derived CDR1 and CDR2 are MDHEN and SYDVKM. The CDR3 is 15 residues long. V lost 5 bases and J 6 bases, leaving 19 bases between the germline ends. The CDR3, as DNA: TGTGCCAGCAGTCGCTTCTCGGGGGTGGCCGCTGAAGCTTTCTTT. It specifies CASSRFSGVAAEAFF.

CDR3: CASSGISVRDNTEAFF. CDR3 coding DNA: TGTGCCAGCAGCGGGATTAGTGTCCGGGATAACACTGAAGCTTTCTTT. The chain is built from TRBV4-2 and TRBJ1-1; D not resolved. V lost 5 bases and J 2 bases, leaving 18 bases between the germline ends. CDR3 length: 16 residues. Germline V gene sequence: CDR1 LGHNA, CDR2 YNFKEQ.

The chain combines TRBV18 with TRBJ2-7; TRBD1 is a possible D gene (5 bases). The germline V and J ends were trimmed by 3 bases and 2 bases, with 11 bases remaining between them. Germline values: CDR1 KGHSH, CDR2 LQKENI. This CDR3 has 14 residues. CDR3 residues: CASSPLDRAYEQYF. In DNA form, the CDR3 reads TGTGCCAGCTCACCCCTAGACAGAGCCTACGAGCAGTACTTC.

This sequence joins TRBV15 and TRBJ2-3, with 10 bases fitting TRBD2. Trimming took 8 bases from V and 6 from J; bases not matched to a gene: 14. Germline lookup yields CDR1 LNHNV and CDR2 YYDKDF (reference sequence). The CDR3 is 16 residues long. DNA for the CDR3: TGTGCCACCCCCACCCGCGAGCGGGGGGGCGCGGATACGCAGTATTTT. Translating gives CATPTRERGGADTQYF.

CDR3: CASSPRTQAMNTEAFF. CDR3 DNA sequence: TGTGCCAGCAGCCCCCGGACACAGGCCATGAACACTGAAGCTTTCTTT. This chain joins TRBV7-2 and TRBJ1-1; tentatively, D is TRBD1 (5 bases). This CDR3 contains 16 residues. Trimming left V 5 bases short and J 0 bases short, with 16 bases between. From germline, CDR1 is SGHTA and CDR2 FQGNSA.

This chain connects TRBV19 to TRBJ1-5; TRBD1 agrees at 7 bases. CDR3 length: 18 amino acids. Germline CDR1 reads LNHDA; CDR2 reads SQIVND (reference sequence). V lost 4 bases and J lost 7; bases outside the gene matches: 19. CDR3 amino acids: CASSTQGQFPVGGQPQHF. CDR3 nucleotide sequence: TGTGCCAGTAGTACCCAGGGACAGTTCCCCGTGGGAGGACAGCCCCAGCATTTT.

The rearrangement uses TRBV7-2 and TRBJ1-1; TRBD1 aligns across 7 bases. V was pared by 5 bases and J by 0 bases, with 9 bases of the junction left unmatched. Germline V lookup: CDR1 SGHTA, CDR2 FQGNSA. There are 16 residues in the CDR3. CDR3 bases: TGTGCCAGCAGCCATTCCACGACAGGGCTGAACACTGAAGCTTTCTTT. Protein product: CASSHSTTGLNTEAFF.

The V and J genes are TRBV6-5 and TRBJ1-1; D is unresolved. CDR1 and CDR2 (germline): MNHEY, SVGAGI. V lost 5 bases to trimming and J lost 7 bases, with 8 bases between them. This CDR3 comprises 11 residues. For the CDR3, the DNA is TGTGCCAGCAGTCAGACTGGTGAAGCTTTCTTT. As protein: CASSQTGEAFF.

The DNA of the CDR3 is TGCGCCAGCAGCTTGACAGCGGGAGCTAACAATGAGCAGTTCTTC. Translated: CASSLTAGANNEQFF. The J gene is TRBJ2-1, the V gene TRBV5-1; 8 bases map to TRBD2. V was clipped by 1 base and J by 5 bases; unmatched bases: 5. There are 15 residues in the CDR3. CDR1 SGHRS and CDR2 YFSETQ come from the germline V gene.

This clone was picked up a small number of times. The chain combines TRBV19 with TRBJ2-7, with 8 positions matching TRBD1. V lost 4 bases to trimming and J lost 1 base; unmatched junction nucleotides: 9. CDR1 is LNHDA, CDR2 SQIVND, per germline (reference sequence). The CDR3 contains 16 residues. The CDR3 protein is CASSTGVDRASYEQYF. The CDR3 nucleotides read TGTGCCAGTAGTACAGGGGTGGACAGGGCGTCCTACGAGCAGTACTTC. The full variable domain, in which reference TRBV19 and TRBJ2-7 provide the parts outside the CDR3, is DGGITQSPKYLFRKEGQNVTLSCEQNLNHDAMYWYRQDPGQGLRLIYYSQIVNDFQKGDIAEGYSVSREKKESFPLTVTSAQKNPTAFYLCASSTGVDRASYEQYFGPGTRLTVT.

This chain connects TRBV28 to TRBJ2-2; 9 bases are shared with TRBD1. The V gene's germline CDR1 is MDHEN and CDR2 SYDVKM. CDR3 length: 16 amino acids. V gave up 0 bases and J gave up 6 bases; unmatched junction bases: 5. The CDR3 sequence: CASSLWGQGSPGELFF. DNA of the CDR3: TGTGCCAGCAGTTTATGGGGACAGGGCAGTCCCGGGGAGCTGTTTTTT.

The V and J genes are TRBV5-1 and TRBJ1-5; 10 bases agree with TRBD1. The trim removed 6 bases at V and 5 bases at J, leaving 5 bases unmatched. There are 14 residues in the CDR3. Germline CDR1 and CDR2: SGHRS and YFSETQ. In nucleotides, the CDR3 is TGCGCCAGCAAACCGACAGGGGGCGATCAGCCCCAGCATTTT. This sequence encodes CASKPTGGDQPQHF.

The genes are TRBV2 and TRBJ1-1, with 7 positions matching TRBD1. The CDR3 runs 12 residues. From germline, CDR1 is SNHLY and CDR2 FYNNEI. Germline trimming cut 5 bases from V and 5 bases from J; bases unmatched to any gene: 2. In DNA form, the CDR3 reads TGTGCCAGCAGTAAGACAGGGACTGAAGCTTTCTTT. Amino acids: CASSKTGTEAFF.

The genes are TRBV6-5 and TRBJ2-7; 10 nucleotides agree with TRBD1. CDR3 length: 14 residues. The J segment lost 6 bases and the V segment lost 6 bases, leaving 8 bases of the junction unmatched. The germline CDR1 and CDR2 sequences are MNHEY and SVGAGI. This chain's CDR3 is CASSLTGTGVEQYF. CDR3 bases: TGTGCCAGCAGCTTGACCGGGACAGGGGTCGAGCAGTACTTC.

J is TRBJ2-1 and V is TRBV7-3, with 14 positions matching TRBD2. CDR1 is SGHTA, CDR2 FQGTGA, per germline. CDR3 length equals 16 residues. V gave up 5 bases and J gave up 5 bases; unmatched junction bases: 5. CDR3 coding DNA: TGTGCCAGCAGCCCCGGGACTAGCGGGAGAAACAATGAGCAGTTCTTC. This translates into CASSPGTSGRNNEQFF.

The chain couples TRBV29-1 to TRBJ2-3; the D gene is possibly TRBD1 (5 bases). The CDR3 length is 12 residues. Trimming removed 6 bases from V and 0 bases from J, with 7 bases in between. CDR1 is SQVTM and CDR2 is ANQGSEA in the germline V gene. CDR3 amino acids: CSVRTSTDTQYF. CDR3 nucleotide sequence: TGCAGCGTAAGGACAAGCACAGATACGCAGTATTTT.

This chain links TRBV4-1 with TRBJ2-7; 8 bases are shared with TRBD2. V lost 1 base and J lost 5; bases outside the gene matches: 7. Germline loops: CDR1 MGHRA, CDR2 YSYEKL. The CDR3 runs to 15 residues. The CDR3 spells CASSQGRLARNEQYF. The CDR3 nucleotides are TGCGCCAGCAGCCAAGGTCGACTAGCGCGGAACGAGCAGTACTTC.

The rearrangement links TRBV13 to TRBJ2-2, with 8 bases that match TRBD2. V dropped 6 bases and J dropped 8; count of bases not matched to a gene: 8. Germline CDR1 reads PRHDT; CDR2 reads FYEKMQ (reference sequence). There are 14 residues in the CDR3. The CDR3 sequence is CASRGLAVGGELFF. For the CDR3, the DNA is TGTGCCAGCAGAGGACTAGCCGTCGGGGGGGAGCTGTTTTTT.

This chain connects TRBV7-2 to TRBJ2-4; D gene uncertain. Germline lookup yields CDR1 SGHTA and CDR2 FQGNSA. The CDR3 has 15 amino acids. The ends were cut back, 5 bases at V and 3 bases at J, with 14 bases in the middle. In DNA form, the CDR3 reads TGTGCCAGCAGCCCATATGGCAGTTACAAAAACATTCAGTACTTC. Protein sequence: CASSPYGSYKNIQYF.

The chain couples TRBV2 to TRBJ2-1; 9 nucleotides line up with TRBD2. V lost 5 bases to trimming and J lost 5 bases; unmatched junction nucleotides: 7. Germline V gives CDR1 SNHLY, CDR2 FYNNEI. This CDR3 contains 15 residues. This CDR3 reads CASSFRREGNNEQFF. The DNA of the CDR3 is TGTGCCAGCAGTTTTAGGCGGGAGGGTAACAATGAGCAGTTCTTC.

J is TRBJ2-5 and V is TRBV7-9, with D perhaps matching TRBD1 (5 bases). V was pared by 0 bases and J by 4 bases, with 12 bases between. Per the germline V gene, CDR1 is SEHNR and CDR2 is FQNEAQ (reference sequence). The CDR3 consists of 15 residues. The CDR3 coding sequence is TGTGCCAGCAGCTTAGCAGGGGTGGGTACAGAGACCCAGTACTTC. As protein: CASSLAGVGTETQYF. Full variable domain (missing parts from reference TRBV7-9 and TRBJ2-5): DTGVSQNPRHKITKRGQNVTFRCDPISEHNRLYWYRQTLGQGPEFLTYFQNEAQLEKSRLLSDRFSAERPKGSFSTLEIQRTEQGDSAMYLCASSLAGVGTETQYFGPGTRLLVL.

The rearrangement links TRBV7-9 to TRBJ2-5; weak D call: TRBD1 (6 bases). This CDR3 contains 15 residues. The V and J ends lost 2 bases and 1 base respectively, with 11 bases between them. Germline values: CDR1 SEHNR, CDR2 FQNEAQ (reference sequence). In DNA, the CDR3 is TGTGCCAGCAGCTTATGGGCAGGGGTCCAAGAGACCCAGTACTTC. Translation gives CASSLWAGVQETQYF.

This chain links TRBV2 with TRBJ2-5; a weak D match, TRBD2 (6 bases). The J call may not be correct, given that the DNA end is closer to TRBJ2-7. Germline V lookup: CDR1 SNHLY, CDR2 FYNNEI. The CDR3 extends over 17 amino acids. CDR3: CASSGVPTSRLVYEQYF. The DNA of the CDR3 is TGTGCCAGCAGTGGGGTCCCGACTAGTCGTCTGGTCTACGAGCAGTACTTC.

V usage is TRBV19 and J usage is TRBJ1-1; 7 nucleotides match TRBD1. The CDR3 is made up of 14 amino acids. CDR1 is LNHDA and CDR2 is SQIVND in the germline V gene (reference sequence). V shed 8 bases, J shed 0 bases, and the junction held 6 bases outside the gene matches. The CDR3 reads CASLRDSLNTEAFF. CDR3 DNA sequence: TGTGCCAGTCTGCGGGACAGCTTGAACACTGAAGCTTTCTTT.

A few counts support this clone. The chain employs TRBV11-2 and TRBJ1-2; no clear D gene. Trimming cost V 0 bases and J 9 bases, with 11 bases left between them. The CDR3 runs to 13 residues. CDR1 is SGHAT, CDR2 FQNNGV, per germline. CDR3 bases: TGTGCCAGCAGCTTAGATGGGCCCACGAGCTACACCTTC. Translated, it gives CASSLDGPTSYTF.